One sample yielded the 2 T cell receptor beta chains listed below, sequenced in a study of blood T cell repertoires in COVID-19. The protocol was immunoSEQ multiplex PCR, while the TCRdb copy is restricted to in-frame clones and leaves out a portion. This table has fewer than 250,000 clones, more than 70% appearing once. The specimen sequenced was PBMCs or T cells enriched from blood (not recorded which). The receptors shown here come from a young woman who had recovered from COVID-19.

In nucleotides, the CDR3 is TGTGCTAGTGGTTTGGAGGGGCCCGAAGCTTTCTTT. Residues: CASGLEGPEAFF. The gene calls are TRBV12-5 and TRBJ1-1; maybe TRBD1 (5 bases). The CDR3 contains 12 residues. V lost 1 base and J 8 bases, leaving 8 bases between the germline ends. Germline CDR1 reads LGHNT; CDR2 reads FRNRAP.

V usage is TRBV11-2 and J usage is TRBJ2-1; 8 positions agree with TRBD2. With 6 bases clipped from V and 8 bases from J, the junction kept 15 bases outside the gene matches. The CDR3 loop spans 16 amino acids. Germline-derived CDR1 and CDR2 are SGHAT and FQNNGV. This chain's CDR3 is CASRPGEKRGRDEQFF. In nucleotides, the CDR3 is TGTGCCAGCAGGCCCGGGGAGAAGCGGGGGCGGGATGAGCAGTTCTTC.